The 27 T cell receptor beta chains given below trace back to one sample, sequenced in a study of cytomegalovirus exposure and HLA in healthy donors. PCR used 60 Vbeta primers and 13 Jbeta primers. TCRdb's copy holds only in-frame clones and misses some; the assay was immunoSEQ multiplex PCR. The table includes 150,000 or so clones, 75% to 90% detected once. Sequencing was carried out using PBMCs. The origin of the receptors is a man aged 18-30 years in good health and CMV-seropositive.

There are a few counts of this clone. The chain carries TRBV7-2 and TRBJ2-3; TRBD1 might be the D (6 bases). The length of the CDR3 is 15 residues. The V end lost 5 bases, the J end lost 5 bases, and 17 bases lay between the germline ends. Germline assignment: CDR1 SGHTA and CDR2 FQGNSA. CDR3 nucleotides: TGTGCCAGCAGCCTCCAAGTGGGGGCTGGAGATACGCAGTATTTT. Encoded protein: CASSLQVGAGDTQYF.

DNA for the CDR3: TGTGCCAGTAGTTCCGCCGCCCTCGGTGGCTACACCTTC. Protein product: CASSSAALGGYTF. V gene TRBV19 combines with J gene TRBJ1-2, with no clear D. This CDR3 is 13 amino acids long. Per germline, CDR1 LNHDA and CDR2 SQIVND (reference sequence). V lost 5 bases, J lost 7 bases, and 14 bases lay in between.

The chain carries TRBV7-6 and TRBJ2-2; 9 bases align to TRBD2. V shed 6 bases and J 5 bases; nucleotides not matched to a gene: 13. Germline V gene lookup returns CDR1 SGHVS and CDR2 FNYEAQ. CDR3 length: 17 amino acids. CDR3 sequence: CASRPELAGEGTGELFF. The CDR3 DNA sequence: TGTGCCAGCAGACCTGAATTAGCGGGGGAAGGGACCGGGGAGCTGTTTTTT.

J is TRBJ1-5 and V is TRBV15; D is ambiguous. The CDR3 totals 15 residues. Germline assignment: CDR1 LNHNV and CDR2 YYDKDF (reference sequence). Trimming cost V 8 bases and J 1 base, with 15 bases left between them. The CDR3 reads CATSAYRGSNQPQHF. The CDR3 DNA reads TGTGCCACCTCAGCTTATCGGGGAAGCAATCAGCCCCAGCATTTT.

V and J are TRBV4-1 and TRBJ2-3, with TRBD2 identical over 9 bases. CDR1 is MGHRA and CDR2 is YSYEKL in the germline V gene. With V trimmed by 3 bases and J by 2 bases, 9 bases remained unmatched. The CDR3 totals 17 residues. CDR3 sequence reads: CASSQRSGGGATDTQYF. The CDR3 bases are TGCGCCAGCAGCCAGAGGAGTGGCGGGGGGGCCACAGATACGCAGTATTTT.

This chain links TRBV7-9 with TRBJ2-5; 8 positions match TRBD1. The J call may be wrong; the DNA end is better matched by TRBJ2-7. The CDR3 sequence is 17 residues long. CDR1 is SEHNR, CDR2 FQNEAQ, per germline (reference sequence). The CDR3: CASSLMRQGLSTNEQYF. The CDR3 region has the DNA TGTGCCAGCAGCTTAATGAGACAGGGGCTGAGTACTAACGAGCAGTACTTC.

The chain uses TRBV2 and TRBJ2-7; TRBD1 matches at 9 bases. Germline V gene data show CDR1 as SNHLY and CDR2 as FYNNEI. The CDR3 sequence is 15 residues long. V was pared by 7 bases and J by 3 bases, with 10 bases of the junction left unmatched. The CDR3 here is CASKLTGTGIYEQYF. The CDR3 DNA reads TGTGCCAGCAAACTTACCGGGACAGGGATCTACGAGCAGTACTTC.

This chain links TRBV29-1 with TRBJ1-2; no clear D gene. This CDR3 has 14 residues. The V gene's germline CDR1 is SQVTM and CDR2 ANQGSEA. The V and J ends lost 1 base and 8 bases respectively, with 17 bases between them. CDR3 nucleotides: TGCAGCGTTGAAGCCCGCGTCACGGGAGGAGGCTACACCTTC. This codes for CSVEARVTGGGYTF.

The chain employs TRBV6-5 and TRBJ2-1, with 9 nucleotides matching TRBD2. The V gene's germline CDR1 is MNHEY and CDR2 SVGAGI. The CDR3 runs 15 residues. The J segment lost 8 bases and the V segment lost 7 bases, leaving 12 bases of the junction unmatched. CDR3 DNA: TGTGCCAGCACCCGGCGGCGGGGGGGTGTAGATGAGCAGTTCTTC. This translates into CASTRRRGGVDEQFF.

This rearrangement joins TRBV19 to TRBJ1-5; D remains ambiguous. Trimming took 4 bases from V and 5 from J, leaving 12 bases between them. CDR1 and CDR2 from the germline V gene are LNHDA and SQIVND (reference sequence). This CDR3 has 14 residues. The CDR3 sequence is CASSKAGLDQPQHF. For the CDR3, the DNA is TGTGCCAGTAGTAAGGCAGGTTTGGATCAGCCCCAGCATTTT.

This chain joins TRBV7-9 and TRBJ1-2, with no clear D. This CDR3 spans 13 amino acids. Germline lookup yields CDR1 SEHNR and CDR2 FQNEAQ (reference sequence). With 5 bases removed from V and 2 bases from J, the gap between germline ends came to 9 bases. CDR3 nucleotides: TGTGCCAGCAGCCCGACGGAGAACTATGGCTACACCTTC. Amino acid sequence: CASSPTENYGYTF.

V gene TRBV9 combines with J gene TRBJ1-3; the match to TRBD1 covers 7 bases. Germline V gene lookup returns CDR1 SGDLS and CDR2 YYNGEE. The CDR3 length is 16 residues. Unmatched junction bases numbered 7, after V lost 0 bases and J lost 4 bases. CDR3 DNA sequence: TGTGCCAGCAGCGTAGGACAGGGCATTATCGGAAACACCATATATTTT. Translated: CASSVGQGIIGNTIYF.

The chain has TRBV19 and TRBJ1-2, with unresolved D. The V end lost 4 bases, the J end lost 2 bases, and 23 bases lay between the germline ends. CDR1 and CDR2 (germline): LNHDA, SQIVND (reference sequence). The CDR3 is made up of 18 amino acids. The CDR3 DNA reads TGTGCCAGTAGTACCATACCCTCTGGCGGTGAACTAAACTATGGCTACACCTTC. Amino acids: CASSTIPSGGELNYGYTF.

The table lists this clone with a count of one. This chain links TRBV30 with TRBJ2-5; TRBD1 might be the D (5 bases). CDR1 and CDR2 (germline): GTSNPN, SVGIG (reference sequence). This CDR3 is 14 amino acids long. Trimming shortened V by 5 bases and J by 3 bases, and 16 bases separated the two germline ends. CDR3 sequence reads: CAWALGPPEETQYF. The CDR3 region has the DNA TGTGCCTGGGCCCTGGGGCCCCCGGAAGAGACCCAGTACTTC.

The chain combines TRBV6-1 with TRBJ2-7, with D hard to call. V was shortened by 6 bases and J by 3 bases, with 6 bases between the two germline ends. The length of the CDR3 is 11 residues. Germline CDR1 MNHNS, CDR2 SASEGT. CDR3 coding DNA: TGTGCCAGCAGCGCCTACTACGAGCAGTACTTC. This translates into CASSAYYEQYF.

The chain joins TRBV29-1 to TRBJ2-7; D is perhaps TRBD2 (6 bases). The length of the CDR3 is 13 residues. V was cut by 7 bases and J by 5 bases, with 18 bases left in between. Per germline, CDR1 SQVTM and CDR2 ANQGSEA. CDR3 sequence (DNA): TGCAGCGCTCAGTCCGGGTGGGGGGACGAGCAGTACTTC. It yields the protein CSAQSGWGDEQYF.

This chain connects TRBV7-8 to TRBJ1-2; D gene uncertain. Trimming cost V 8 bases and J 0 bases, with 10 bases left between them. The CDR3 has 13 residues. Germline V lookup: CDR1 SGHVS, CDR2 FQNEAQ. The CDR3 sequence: CASGRDSNYGYTF. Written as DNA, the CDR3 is TGTGCCAGCGGTCGAGATTCTAACTATGGCTACACCTTC.

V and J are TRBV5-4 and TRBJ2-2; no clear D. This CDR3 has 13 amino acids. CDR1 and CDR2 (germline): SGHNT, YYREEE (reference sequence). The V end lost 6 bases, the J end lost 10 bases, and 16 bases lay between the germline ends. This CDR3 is CASNTAGREELFF. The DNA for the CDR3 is TGTGCCAGCAACACGGCTGGGCGCGAGGAGCTGTTTTTT.

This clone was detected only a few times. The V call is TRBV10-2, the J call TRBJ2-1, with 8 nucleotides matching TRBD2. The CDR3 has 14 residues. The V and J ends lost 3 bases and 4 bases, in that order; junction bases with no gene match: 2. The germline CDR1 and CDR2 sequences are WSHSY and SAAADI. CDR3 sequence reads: CASSDRGGYNEQFF. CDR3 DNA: TGCGCCAGCAGTGACCGGGGGGGATACAATGAGCAGTTCTTC.

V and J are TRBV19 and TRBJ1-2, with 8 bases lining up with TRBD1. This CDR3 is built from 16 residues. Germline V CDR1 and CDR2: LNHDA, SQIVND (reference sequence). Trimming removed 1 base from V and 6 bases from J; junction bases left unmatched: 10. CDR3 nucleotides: TGTGCCAGTAGTATAGGCTTGACAGGGGATGAGGATGGCTACACCTTC. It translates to CASSIGLTGDEDGYTF.

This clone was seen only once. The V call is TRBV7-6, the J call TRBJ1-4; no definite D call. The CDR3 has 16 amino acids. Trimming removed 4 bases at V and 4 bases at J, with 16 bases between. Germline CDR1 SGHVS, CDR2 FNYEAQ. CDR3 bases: TGTGCCAGCAGCTCTACCCGAGGGAGCTATAATGAAAAACTGTTTTTT. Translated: CASSSTRGSYNEKLFF.

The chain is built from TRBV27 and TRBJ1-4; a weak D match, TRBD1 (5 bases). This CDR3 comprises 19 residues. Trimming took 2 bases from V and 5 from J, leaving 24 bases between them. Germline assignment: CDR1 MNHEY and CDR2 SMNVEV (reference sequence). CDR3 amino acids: CASSLPDTLREHQNEKLFF. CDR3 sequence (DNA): TGTGCCAGCAGTTTACCGGACACCCTCCGTGAGCACCAGAATGAAAAACTGTTTTTT.

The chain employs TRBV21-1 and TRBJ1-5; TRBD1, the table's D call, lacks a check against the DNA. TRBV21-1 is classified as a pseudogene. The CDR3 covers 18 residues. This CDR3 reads CASSKEIYQGGINQPQHF. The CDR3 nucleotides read TGTGCCAGCAGCAAAGAAATATACCAGGGTGGCATCAATCAGCCCCAGCATTTT.

Here the CDR3 reads CAISARDRGTNGYTF. CDR3 sequence (DNA): TGTGCCATCAGTGCCCGGGACAGGGGCACCAATGGCTACACCTTC. This chain connects TRBV10-3 to TRBJ1-2; 10 bases line up with TRBD1. The V and J ends lost 4 bases and 6 bases, in that order; junction bases with no gene match: 8. The CDR3 is made up of 15 amino acids. Looked up from germline, CDR1 is ENHRY and CDR2 is SYGVKD.

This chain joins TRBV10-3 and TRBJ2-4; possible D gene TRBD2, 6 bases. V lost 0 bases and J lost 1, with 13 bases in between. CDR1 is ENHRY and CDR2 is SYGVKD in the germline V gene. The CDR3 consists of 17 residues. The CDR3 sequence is CAISESEGRRAKNIQYF. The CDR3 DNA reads TGTGCCATCAGTGAGTCGGAGGGGAGGAGGGCCAAAAACATTCAGTACTTC.

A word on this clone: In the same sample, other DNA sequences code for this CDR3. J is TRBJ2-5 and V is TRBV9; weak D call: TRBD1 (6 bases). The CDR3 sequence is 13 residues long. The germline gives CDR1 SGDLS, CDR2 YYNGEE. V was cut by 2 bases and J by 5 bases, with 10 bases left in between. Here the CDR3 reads CASSVGGGETQYF. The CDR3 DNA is TGTGCCAGCAGCGTTGGGGGCGGGGAGACCCAGTACTTC.

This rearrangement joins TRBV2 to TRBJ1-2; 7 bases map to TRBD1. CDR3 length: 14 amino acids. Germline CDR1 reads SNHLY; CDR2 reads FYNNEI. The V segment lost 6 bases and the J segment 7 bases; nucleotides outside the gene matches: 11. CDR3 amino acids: CASSDLTGLGGYTF. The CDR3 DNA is TGTGCCAGCAGCGACCTGACAGGGCTGGGTGGCTACACCTTC.